The sequence of this T cell receptor beta chain was determined in a study of blood T cell repertoires in COVID-19. Participants were aged about 18 to 89 years, lived in over 20 US areas, and enrolled virtually. Recovery meant two consecutive negative NP/OP PCR tests, professional clearance, or resolved symptoms. CDR3 length: 18 amino acids. Germline V gene lookup returns CDR1 KGHSH and CDR2 LQKENI. V dropped 2 bases and J dropped 4 bases, with 18 bases sitting between them. As processed by the authors: Reference gene primer amplification gave estimated nucleated cell counts. Data came from immunoSEQ multiplex PCR; TCRdb stores just in-frame clones and leaves some out. Clone size and the V and J calls come from that table; the DNA yielded D and trimming. The data show around 290,000 clones, with roughly 90% seen just once and roughly 1.1% held by the top ten.

Material for sequencing was PBMCs or T cells enriched from blood (not recorded which). The rearrangement links TRBV18 to TRBJ2-6; possible D gene TRBD1, 5 bases. The source is a woman under 40 who had recovered from COVID-19. For the CDR3, the DNA is TGTGCCAGCTCACCATTGGCAGGGCCAATTGGGGGGGCCAACGTCCTGACTTTC. Amino acids: CASSPLAGPIGGANVLTF.